The 22 T cell receptor beta chains in this list originate from one sample, sequenced in a study of cytomegalovirus exposure and HLA in healthy donors (dated by TCRdb to the late 2010s). Library creation used the immunoSEQ multiplex PCR assay. Entries here come from immuneACCESS through TCRdb and include only in-frame sequences with V and J called. Some clones fail to appear in such tables; in the studies checked, an unresolved V gene covers under half of the shortfall, and the cause of the remainder is unknown. Across this sample there are 200,000 or so clones, with approximately 90% seen only once. About 1% of the sample rests with the top ten. The sample consisted of PBMCs. Source of these receptors: a young woman in good health and CMV-seronegative.

The chain is built from TRBV4-1 and TRBJ1-2; D not certain. CDR3 size: 12 residues. Trimming removed 4 bases at V and 2 bases at J, with 5 bases between. Germline CDR1 MGHRA, CDR2 YSYEKL. CDR3 sequence: CASSLSNYGYTF. The CDR3 nucleotides read TGCGCCAGCAGCCTTTCGAACTATGGCTACACCTTC.

This clone was observed a single time. The chain is built from TRBV7-9 and TRBJ2-7, with 14 bases lining up with TRBD2. The CDR3 consists of 17 residues. With 5 bases clipped from V and 6 bases from J, the junction kept 12 bases outside the gene matches. Germline lookup yields CDR1 SEHNR and CDR2 FQNEAQ (reference sequence). The CDR3 DNA reads as TGTGCCAGCAGCCCAGAGCTGCCGGGACTAGCGGGAGTCGAGCAGTACTTC. Amino acid sequence: CASSPELPGLAGVEQYF.

The chain recombines TRBV4-1 with TRBJ2-1, with a weak D call TRBD2 (6 bases). Trimming left V 4 bases short and J 6 bases short, with 19 bases between. The CDR3 loop spans 16 amino acids. The germline V gene encodes CDR1 MGHRA and CDR2 YSYEKL. The DNA of the CDR3 is TGCGCCAGCAGCCTGCTCCCGGGGGTAGTCTCCAATGAGCAGTTCTTC. This codes for CASSLLPGVVSNEQFF.

The rearrangement links TRBV7-9 to TRBJ1-4, with 11 nucleotides matching TRBD1. The trim removed 5 bases at V and 6 bases at J, leaving 8 bases unmatched. Germline-derived CDR1 and CDR2 are SEHNR and FQNEAQ (reference sequence). The CDR3 runs to 16 residues. CDR3 sequence: CASSHVPGQGDEKLFF. CDR3 bases: TGTGCCAGCAGCCATGTACCGGGACAGGGGGATGAAAAACTGTTTTTT.

The chain links TRBV19 to TRBJ1-6; 11 bases fit TRBD1. Germline V gene sequence: CDR1 LNHDA, CDR2 SQIVND (reference sequence). V was pared by 2 bases and J by 9 bases, with 6 bases of the junction left unmatched. The CDR3 is 16 amino acids. Written as DNA, the CDR3 is TGTGCCAGTAGTATAACCGGGACAGGGGGGCCTTCACCCCTCCACTTT. Protein product: CASSITGTGGPSPLHF.

The J gene is TRBJ2-7, the V gene TRBV28; 8 nucleotides align to TRBD2. This CDR3 region has 16 residues. Germline trimming cut 7 bases from V and 5 bases from J; bases unmatched to any gene: 16. Germline V gives CDR1 MDHEN, CDR2 SYDVKM. CDR3 bases: TGTGCCAGCAAAAGGTTTTCTAGCGGGTATTCTCACGAGCAGTACTTC. Translation: CASKRFSSGYSHEQYF.

The rearrangement joins TRBV15 to TRBJ1-6; the match to TRBD1 covers 9 bases. The ends lost 2 bases at V and 11 bases at J; junction bases unmatched: 7. Germline CDR1 and CDR2: LNHNV and YYDKDF (reference sequence). The CDR3 has 15 amino acids. CDR3: CATSRTGTGNAPLHF. The DNA for the CDR3 is TGTGCCACCAGCAGAACCGGGACAGGGAATGCACCCCTCCACTTT. Full variable domain (missing parts from reference TRBV15 and TRBJ1-6): DAMVIQNPRYQVTQFGKPVTLSCSQTLNHNVMYWYQQKSSQAPKLLFHYYDKDFNNEADTPDNFQSRRPNTSFCFLDIRSPGLGDTAMYLCATSRTGTGNAPLHFGNGTRLTVT.

This rearrangement joins TRBV11-1 to TRBJ2-5, with 9 bases that match TRBD2. The germline gives CDR1 SGHAT, CDR2 FQDESV (reference sequence). Losses at the gene ends were 4 bases for V and 5 bases for J; bases not matched to a gene: 11. The CDR3 spans 16 residues. In DNA form, the CDR3 reads TGTGCCAGCAGCTCGTTTATAGCGGGAGTGGGCGAGACCCAGTACTTC. It encodes CASSSFIAGVGETQYF.

The rearrangement links TRBV5-1 to TRBJ1-3; D remains unclear. From germline, CDR1 is SGHRS and CDR2 YFSETQ. The V and J ends lost 0 bases and 1 base respectively, with 8 bases between them. The CDR3 runs 15 residues. CDR3 in DNA: TGCGCCAGCAGCTTGGGTATTACTTCTGGAAACACCATATATTTT. Amino acid sequence: CASSLGITSGNTIYF.

The rearrangement joins TRBV28 to TRBJ2-2, with 9 bases fitting TRBD2. The trim removed 3 bases at V and 1 base at J, leaving 6 bases unmatched. The CDR3 runs 17 residues. CDR1 and CDR2 from the germline V gene are MDHEN and SYDVKM. Here the CDR3 DNA reads TGTGCCAGCAGTTTGGTCCTAGCGGGACAGAACACCGGGGAGCTGTTTTTT. Its translation is CASSLVLAGQNTGELFF.

J is TRBJ2-3 and V is TRBV19, with a tentative D call TRBD2 (6 bases). Germline CDR1 is LNHDA and CDR2 is SQIVND (reference sequence). This CDR3 contains 14 residues. Trimming left V 5 bases short and J 1 base short, with 10 bases between. This chain's CDR3 is CASSQGLRTDTQYF. The CDR3 DNA reads TGTGCCAGTAGTCAGGGACTGCGCACAGATACGCAGTATTTT.

The sample holds a few counts of this clone. The chain uses TRBV30 and TRBJ1-2, with 8 positions matching TRBD1. Losses at the gene ends were 5 bases for V and 5 bases for J; bases not matched to a gene: 4. CDR3 size: 12 residues. CDR1 is GTSNPN and CDR2 is SVGIG in the germline V gene (reference sequence). The CDR3, as DNA: TGTGCCTGGTACAGGGGGGAGTATGGCTACACCTTC. It specifies CAWYRGEYGYTF. The variable domain in full, with the rest retrieved from reference TRBV30 and TRBJ1-2, is SQTIHQWPATLVQPVGSPLSLECTVEGTSNPNLYWYRQAAGRGLQLLFYSVGIGQISSEVPQNLSASRPQDRQFILSSKKLLLSDSGFYLCAWYRGEYGYTFGSGTRLTVV.

The chain employs TRBV5-1 and TRBJ2-7; 7 nucleotides align to TRBD2. The trim removed 3 bases at V and 3 bases at J, leaving 21 bases unmatched. From germline, CDR1 is SGHRS and CDR2 YFSETQ. The CDR3 sequence is 19 residues long. The CDR3 protein is CASSSRERQGPFAYYEQYF. CDR3 sequence (DNA): TGCGCCAGCAGCTCGCGGGAGAGGCAGGGACCTTTTGCTTACTACGAGCAGTACTTC.

This chain uses TRBV19 with TRBJ2-1; maybe TRBD2 (6 bases). V lost 4 bases, J lost 14 bases, and 12 bases lay in between. CDR1 and CDR2 from the germline V gene are LNHDA and SQIVND (reference sequence). CDR3 length: 11 amino acids. The CDR3 nucleotides are TGTGCCAGTAGTACGGGGACTGGGGAGTTCTTC. It encodes CASSTGTGEFF.

V usage is TRBV6-1 and J usage is TRBJ2-7; D is perhaps TRBD2 (7 bases). This CDR3 contains 15 residues. The V gene lost 7 bases and the J gene lost 0 bases, with 16 bases spanning the gap. Germline CDR1 is MNHNS and CDR2 is SASEGT. In DNA form, the CDR3 reads TGTGCCAGCACCCCCAGCGGGACAAGCTCCTACGAGCAGTACTTC. Translation: CASTPSGTSSYEQYF.

The chain joins TRBV4-2 to TRBJ2-4; TRBD2 matches at 10 bases. Per the germline V gene, CDR1 is LGHNA and CDR2 is YNFKEQ. Losses at the gene ends were 0 bases for V and 8 bases for J; bases not matched to a gene: 13. This CDR3 has 18 amino acids. The CDR3 here is CASSQERGAASGSYIQYF. The CDR3 bases are TGTGCCAGCAGCCAAGAAAGGGGGGCGGCTAGCGGGAGCTACATTCAGTACTTC.

CDR3 nucleotide sequence: TGTGCCAGCAGCCTATTAGCGGGAGGGCCGGGGGAGCAGTACTTC. Translated, it gives CASSLLAGGPGEQYF. The J gene is TRBJ2-7, the V gene TRBV7-6; 11 bases match TRBD2. V trimming: 5 bases; J trimming: 7 bases; junction bases outside the gene matches: 10. The CDR3 extends over 15 amino acids. CDR1 is SGHVS, CDR2 FNYEAQ, per germline.

The chain joins TRBV5-4 to TRBJ1-1; weak D call: TRBD1 (5 bases). The CDR3 runs 14 residues. V was trimmed by 4 bases and J by 4 bases, leaving 14 bases between them. Germline V CDR1 and CDR2: SGHNT, YYREEE (reference sequence). The CDR3 nucleotides are TGTGCCAGCAGCGCCTCCGGGAGGGGCACTGAAGCTTTCTTT. It is translated as CASSASGRGTEAFF.

This chain links TRBV19 with TRBJ2-1; 9 bases align to TRBD2. CDR3 size: 15 residues. Germline V lookup: CDR1 LNHDA, CDR2 SQIVND (reference sequence). V shed 5 bases, J shed 5 bases, and the junction held 7 bases outside the gene matches. CDR3 loop: CASSLGLALHNEQFF. The CDR3 bases are TGTGCCAGTAGTCTGGGACTAGCCTTACACAATGAGCAGTTCTTC.

The rearrangement uses TRBV6-5 and TRBJ2-3; TRBD2 agrees at 7 bases. The CDR3 consists of 13 residues. Germline CDR1 reads MNHEY; CDR2 reads SVGAGI. V was pared by 6 bases and J by 6 bases, with 6 bases of the junction left unmatched. The CDR3 coding sequence is TGTGCCAGCAGCAGGGCGGGAGTCGATACGCAGTATTTT. It yields the protein CASSRAGVDTQYF.

V and J are TRBV30 and TRBJ2-3, with D possibly matching TRBD2 (7 bases). The V end was cut by 4 bases, the J end by 3 bases, with 14 bases between. Per germline, CDR1 GTSNPN and CDR2 SVGIG (reference sequence). The CDR3 is 14 residues long. The CDR3 nucleotides read TGTGCCTGGATCCCGGGGGGCCGTACAGATACGCAGTATTTT. This gives the protein CAWIPGGRTDTQYF. The whole variable domain, remainder taken from reference TRBV30 and TRBJ2-3, is SQTIHQWPATLVQPVGSPLSLECTVEGTSNPNLYWYRQAAGRGLQLLFYSVGIGQISSEVPQNLSASRPQDRQFILSSKKLLLSDSGFYLCAWIPGGRTDTQYFGPGTRLTVL.

The V call is TRBV19, the J call TRBJ2-2; TRBD1 agrees at 8 bases. The CDR3 totals 16 residues. Trimming cost V 3 bases and J 0 bases; bases outside gene matches: 3. Germline V gene lookup returns CDR1 LNHDA and CDR2 SQIVND (reference sequence). The CDR3 spells CASSIHRGSNTGELFF. The CDR3 bases are TGTGCCAGTAGTATTCACAGGGGGTCGAACACCGGGGAGCTGTTTTTT.